Sequencing of this TCR beta chain was carried out in a study of metastatic and nonmetastatic thyroid tumors. Study-level background: Repertoires were compared across blood and tumor or nodule tissue from malignant and benign thyroid patients.

Germline loops: CDR1 SGDLS, CDR2 YYNGEE. V was pared by 5 bases and J by 3 bases, with 9 bases between. The CDR3 runs 13 residues. This clone was detected ten times or more. Its antigen is currently unknown. This sample also contains other DNA sequences that code for the same CDR3. Study-wide findings and caveats: When malignant thyroid tumors were compared with benign nodules, TCR beta diversity was reportedly significantly higher in the malignant tumors. This held in both blood and tumor samples.

Study processing details: The distant-metastasis classifier for papillary thyroid cancer was built from CDR3 differences across clinicopathological groups. TCRdb reanalyzed the PCR reads via MiXCR. None of the V and J calls come from the authors' own analysis; TCRdb made them. The table lists some 28,000 clones, 20% of them singletons. None of the patients had undergone any treatment ahead of thyroid surgery. The TCR comes from a female donor with papillary thyroid cancer or a benign thyroid nodule (not recorded which). Some clones in this sample may be carry-over from other donors' samples. This chain connects TRBV9 to TRBJ2-1; a weak D match, TRBD1 (6 bases). Sequencing input: blood. The CDR3 here is CASSETGYNEQFF. The DNA for the CDR3 is TGTGCCAGCAGTGAGACAGGCTACAATGAGCAGTTCTTC.